What follows are 10 T cell receptor beta chains derived from one specimen sequenced in a study of blood T cell repertoires in COVID-19. The data were produced by immunoSEQ multiplex PCR, yet TCRdb's version contains in-frame clones alone and is incomplete. The sample contains around 450,000 clones, about 90% of which appear only once. Material: PBMCs or T cells enriched from blood (not recorded which). These receptors originate from a woman between 18 and 29 years old who had recovered from COVID-19.

This chain links TRBV5-6 with TRBJ2-1, with a possible D match to TRBD2 (5 bases). Germline CDR1 reads SGHDT; CDR2 reads YYEEEE. The V and J ends lost 3 bases and 8 bases respectively, with 21 bases between them. The CDR3 length is 16 residues. The CDR3 bases are TGTGCCAGCAGCTATGGTTCCGGGGTACTTATCTATGAGCAGTTCTTC. It specifies CASSYGSGVLIYEQFF. Using reference TRBV5-6 and TRBJ2-1 for the parts outside the CDR3, the full variable domain is DAGVTQSPTHLIKTRGQQVTLRCSPKSGHDTVSWYQQALGQGPQFIFQYYEEEERQRGNFPDRFSGHQFPNYSSELNVNALLLGDSALYLCASSYGSGVLIYEQFFGPGTRLTVL.

The chain employs TRBV6-5 and TRBJ1-4; 7 positions agree with TRBD1. The V segment lost 7 bases and the J segment 8 bases; nucleotides outside the gene matches: 7. Germline CDR1 is MNHEY and CDR2 is SVGAGI. The CDR3 consists of 13 residues. The CDR3: CASKGTVGEKLFF. In DNA form, the CDR3 reads TGTGCCAGCAAAGGGACAGTGGGGGAAAAACTGTTTTTT.

The chain links TRBV27 to TRBJ2-2, with 7 bases matching TRBD2. This CDR3 spans 16 amino acids. V shed 2 bases and J 5 bases; nucleotides not matched to a gene: 8. Looked up from germline, CDR1 is MNHEY and CDR2 is SMNVEV (reference sequence). CDR3 bases: TGTGCCAGCAGTTTAAGAGCGGGGATATTAACCGGGGAGCTGTTTTTT. Translated: CASSLRAGILTGELFF.

Here the CDR3 DNA reads TGTGCCAGCAGCTTGATCCTTCGGGAGAGTGCCTATGGCTACACCTTC. Protein sequence: CASSLILRESAYGYTF. This chain uses TRBV5-8 with TRBJ1-2; no firm D call. Germline loops: CDR1 SGHTS, CDR2 YDEGEE. The length of the CDR3 is 16 residues. Trimming shortened V by 1 base and J by 4 bases, and 17 bases separated the two germline ends.

This clone was counted only a few times. This rearrangement joins TRBV28 to TRBJ2-2, with TRBD1 as a possible D gene (6 bases). CDR1 is MDHEN, CDR2 SYDVKM, per germline. The V end was cut by 6 bases, the J end by 0 bases, with 14 bases between. This CDR3 is built from 16 residues. DNA of the CDR3: TGTGCCAGCAGCTCCAGACAGGTTACGAACACCGGGGAGCTGTTTTTT. As protein: CASSSRQVTNTGELFF.

This rearrangement joins TRBV4-1 to TRBJ1-5; D call uncertain. V was cut by 0 bases and J by 0 bases, with 12 bases left in between. CDR1 MGHRA and CDR2 YSYEKL come from the germline V gene. There are 17 residues in the CDR3. The CDR3 protein is CASSQDSEANSNQPQHF. The CDR3 DNA follows: TGCGCCAGCAGCCAAGATAGTGAAGCAAATAGCAATCAGCCCCAGCATTTT.

The rearrangement uses TRBV14 and TRBJ1-2; the D is unclear. Deletions cut 4 bases from V and 4 bases from J, with 13 bases between. Germline CDR1 SGHDN, CDR2 FVKESK. This CDR3 is built from 14 residues. The CDR3 loop reads CASSPPTVTYGYTF. The CDR3 DNA follows: TGTGCCAGCAGCCCCCCAACAGTTACCTATGGCTACACCTTC. Filled out from reference TRBV14 and TRBJ1-2, the complete variable domain reads EAGVTQFPSHSVIEKGQTVTLRCDPISGHDNLYWYRRVMGKEIKFLLHFVKESKQDESGMPNNRFLAERTGGTYSTLKVQPAELEDSGVYFCASSPPTVTYGYTFGSGTRLTVV.

This clone has a handful of counts. V and J are TRBV6-6 and TRBJ2-7; 7 positions agree with TRBD1. Trimming at V came to 5 bases and at J to 3 bases, leaving 16 bases not matched to a gene. The CDR3 length is 17 residues. Germline CDR1 MNHNY, CDR2 SVGAGI (reference sequence). The CDR3 region has the DNA TGTGCCAGCAGTCCTCCAAGTGAGGCAGGGGGATACTACGAGCAGTACTTC. Residues: CASSPPSEAGGYYEQYF.

This chain joins TRBV5-1 and TRBJ2-7, with 15 bases lining up with TRBD2. Germline CDR1 reads SGHRS; CDR2 reads YFSETQ. The CDR3 totals 15 residues. J was trimmed by 5 bases and V by 9 bases; bases with no gene match: 9. CDR3 in amino acids: CATARTSGGADEQYF. In DNA, the CDR3 is TGCGCCACCGCACGGACTAGCGGGGGGGCAGACGAGCAGTACTTC.

The chain couples TRBV11-3 to TRBJ1-1; D possibly corresponds to TRBD1 (6 bases). The CDR3 runs to 14 residues. Per the germline V gene, CDR1 is SGHNT and CDR2 is YENEEA. The V end lost 5 bases, the J end lost 1 base, and 11 bases lay between the germline ends. The CDR3 protein is CASSQGHPNTEAFF. CDR3 sequence (DNA): TGTGCCAGCAGCCAGGGACACCCGAACACTGAAGCTTTCTTT.